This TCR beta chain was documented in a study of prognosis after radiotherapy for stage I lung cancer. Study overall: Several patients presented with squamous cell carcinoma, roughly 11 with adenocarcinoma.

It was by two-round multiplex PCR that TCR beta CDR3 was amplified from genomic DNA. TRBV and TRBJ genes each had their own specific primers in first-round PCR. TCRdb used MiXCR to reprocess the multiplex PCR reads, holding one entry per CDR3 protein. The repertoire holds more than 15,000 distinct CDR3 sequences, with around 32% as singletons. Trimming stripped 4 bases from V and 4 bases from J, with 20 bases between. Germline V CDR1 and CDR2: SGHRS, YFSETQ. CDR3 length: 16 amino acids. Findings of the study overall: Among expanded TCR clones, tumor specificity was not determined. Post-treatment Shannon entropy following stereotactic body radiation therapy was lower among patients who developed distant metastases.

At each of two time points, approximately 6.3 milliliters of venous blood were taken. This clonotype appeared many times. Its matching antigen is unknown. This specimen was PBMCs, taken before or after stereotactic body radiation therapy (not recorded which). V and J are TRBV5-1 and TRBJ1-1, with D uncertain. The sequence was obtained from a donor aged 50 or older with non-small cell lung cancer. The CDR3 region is CASSLKPGSGATEAFF. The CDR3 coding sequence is TGCGCCAGCAGCCTTAAGCCGGGCTCGGGAGCCACTGAAGCTTTCTTT.